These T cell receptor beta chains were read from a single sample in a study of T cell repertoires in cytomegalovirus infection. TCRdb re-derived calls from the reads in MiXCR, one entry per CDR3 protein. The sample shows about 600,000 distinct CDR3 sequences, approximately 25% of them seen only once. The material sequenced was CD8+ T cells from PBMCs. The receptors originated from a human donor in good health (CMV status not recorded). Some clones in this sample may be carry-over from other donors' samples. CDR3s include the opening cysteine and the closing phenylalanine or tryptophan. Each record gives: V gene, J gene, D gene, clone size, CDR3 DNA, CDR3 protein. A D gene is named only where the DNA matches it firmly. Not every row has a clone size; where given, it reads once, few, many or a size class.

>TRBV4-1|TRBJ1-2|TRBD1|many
TGCGCCAGCAGCCAAGAACGTGACAGGGTTTATGACTACACCTTC
CASSQERDRVYDYTF
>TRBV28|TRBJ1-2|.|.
TGTGCCAGCAGTTGGATGGCGGGCTACACCTTC
CASSWMAGYTF
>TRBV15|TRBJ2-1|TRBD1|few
TGTGCCACCAGCACATCAGGGGGCAATGAGCAGTTCTTC
CATSTSGGNEQFF
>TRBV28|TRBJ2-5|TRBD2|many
TGTGCCAGCACCCATCCTTGGACTAGCGGGGGGGCATTGCAAGAGACCCAGTACTTC
CASTHPWTSGGALQETQYF
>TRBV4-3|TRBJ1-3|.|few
TGCGCCAGCAGCCAAGCGGGGGCTGTTGTCTCTGGAAACACCATATATTTT
CASSQAGAVVSGNTIYF
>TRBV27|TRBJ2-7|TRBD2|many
TGTGCCAGCCTAGCGGGGGGTCCCTCGGCGGAGCAGTACTTC
CASLAGGPSAEQYF
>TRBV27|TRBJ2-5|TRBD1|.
TGTGCCAGCAGGGACAGGGGCAAGGGCCCCAAAGAGACCCAGTACTTC
CASRDRGKGPKETQYF
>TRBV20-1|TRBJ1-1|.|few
TGCAGTGCTACCCTACTCCGCACTGAAGCTTTCTTT
CSATLLRTEAFF
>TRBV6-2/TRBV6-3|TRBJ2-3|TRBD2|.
TGTGCCAGCAGTTACTCGATCAGCGGGGGGCGCGGAGATACGCAGTATTTT
CASSYSISGGRGDTQYF
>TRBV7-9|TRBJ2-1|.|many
TGTGCCAGCAGGAATCAACAGCGCGGGTTGGGGATCAATGAGCAGTTCTTC
CASRNQQRGLGINEQFF
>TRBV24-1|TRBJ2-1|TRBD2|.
TGTGCCACCAGTGAGACGACTAGCGGAAGATACAATGAGCAGTTCTTC
CATSETTSGRYNEQFF
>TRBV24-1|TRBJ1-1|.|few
TGTGCCACCAATCGTTTGGCCACTGAAGCTTTCTTT
CATNRLATEAFF
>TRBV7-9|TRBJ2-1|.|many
TGTGCCAGCAGCCTGGGGGCTACGTACAATGAGCAGTTCTTC
CASSLGATYNEQFF